These 17 T cell receptor beta chains were all obtained from the same sample, sequenced in a study of shared clonotypes between healthy human individuals. CD45RO-negative cells were positively selected for CCR7, leaving out terminally differentiated effector memory CD45RA+ cells. Assay used: immunoSEQ multiplex PCR; TCRdb lists only in-frame clones, some missing. The sample has approximately 1.9 million clones; 85% to 95% are singletons. The material sequenced was naive CD8+ T cells from PBMCs. The receptors were gathered from a man younger than 30 in good health. Some clones in this sample may be carry-over from other donors' samples.

The J gene is TRBJ2-2, the V gene TRBV6-5, with D hard to call. V lost 9 bases, J lost 7 bases, and 15 bases lay in between. Germline CDR1 MNHEY, CDR2 SVGAGI. The CDR3 has 13 amino acids. This CDR3 is CASQPRGGGELFF. CDR3 sequence (DNA): TGTGCCAGTCAGCCCCGAGGCGGCGGGGAGCTGTTTTTT.

CDR3 sequence reads: CASSIGWSGYTF. CDR3 sequence (DNA): TGTGCCAGTAGTATCGGTTGGTCTGGCTACACCTTC. The chain combines TRBV19 with TRBJ1-2; D ambiguous. The CDR3 loop spans 12 amino acids. The germline V gene encodes CDR1 LNHDA and CDR2 SQIVND (reference sequence). The V and J ends lost 3 bases and 7 bases respectively, with 9 bases between them.

This clone was observed a few times. This chain connects TRBV7-9 to TRBJ1-1; no clear D gene. CDR3 size: 15 residues. Germline CDR1 is SEHNR and CDR2 is FQNEAQ (reference sequence). V lost 6 bases, J lost 0 bases, and 14 bases lay in between. Here the CDR3 reads CASRQRERLNTEAFF. The CDR3 nucleotides read TGTGCCAGCAGACAGCGGGAACGGTTGAACACTGAAGCTTTCTTT.

This clone was seen once. The V gene is TRBV5-4, the J gene TRBJ2-7; 9 bases are a match to TRBD2. V lost 3 bases, J lost 0 bases, and 4 bases stayed unmatched. CDR1 and CDR2 from the germline V gene are SGHNT and YYREEE (reference sequence). The CDR3 has 15 residues. The CDR3 DNA reads TGTGCCAGCAGCTCAGGACTAGCGAACTCCTACGAGCAGTACTTC. Protein sequence: CASSSGLANSYEQYF.

The V call is TRBV19, the J call TRBJ1-5; possibly TRBD1 for D (5 bases). The CDR3 has 15 residues. Germline V gives CDR1 LNHDA, CDR2 SQIVND (reference sequence). V was pared by 6 bases and J by 1 base, with 13 bases between. In nucleotides, the CDR3 is TGTGCCAGTAGAACCGCGTGGGGGAGCAATCAGCCCCAGCATTTT. Its protein is CASRTAWGSNQPQHF. The whole variable domain, remainder taken from reference TRBV19 and TRBJ1-5, is DGGITQSPKYLFRKEGQNVTLSCEQNLNHDAMYWYRQDPGQGLRLIYYSQIVNDFQKGDIAEGYSVSREKKESFPLTVTSAQKNPTAFYLCASRTAWGSNQPQHFGDGTRLSIL.

The chain is built from TRBV5-6 and TRBJ2-6; 9 bases agree with TRBD1. CDR3 size: 19 residues. After removal of 4 bases from V and 0 bases from J, the junction contained 11 bases not matched to a gene. CDR1 and CDR2 from the germline V gene are SGHDT and YYEEEE. The CDR3 reads CASSGEGQGRFSGANVLTF. The CDR3 nucleotides are TGTGCCAGCAGCGGGGAGGGACAGGGACGATTCTCTGGGGCCAACGTCCTGACTTTC.

Comments on this clone: Other DNA sequences in this sample translate to the same CDR3. The rearrangement links TRBV27 to TRBJ1-5, with a weak D call TRBD1 (6 bases). CDR3 size: 14 residues. Germline assignment: CDR1 MNHEY and CDR2 SMNVEV (reference sequence). The V end lost 4 bases, the J end lost 7 bases, and 14 bases lay between the germline ends. The CDR3 sequence is CASSYTGAGQPQHF. For the CDR3, the DNA is TGTGCCAGCAGTTATACGGGGGCTGGACAGCCCCAGCATTTT.

This chain links TRBV27 with TRBJ2-5; D not resolved. From germline, CDR1 is MNHEY and CDR2 SMNVEV (reference sequence). The CDR3 has 13 amino acids. V shed 4 bases and J shed 4 bases, with 10 bases lying between them. The CDR3 reads CASSSNPPETQYF. DNA of the CDR3: TGTGCCAGCAGTTCCAACCCCCCAGAGACCCAGTACTTC.

The chain recombines TRBV11-2 with TRBJ2-7, with D maybe TRBD2 (5 bases). The CDR3 has 15 residues. V was trimmed by 5 bases and J by 0 bases, leaving 14 bases between them. Germline CDR1 is SGHAT and CDR2 is FQNNGV. The CDR3 is CASSPTRAPSYEQYF. CDR3 sequence (DNA): TGTGCCAGCAGCCCAACTAGGGCCCCCTCCTACGAGCAGTACTTC.

The V gene is TRBV19, the J gene TRBJ2-6, with D perhaps TRBD1 (5 bases). V was clipped by 3 bases and J by 0 bases, with 12 bases between them. The germline gives CDR1 LNHDA, CDR2 SQIVND (reference sequence). The CDR3 spans 17 residues. In nucleotides, the CDR3 is TGTGCCAGTAGTATCCAGGGCGTGGACTCTGGGGCCAACGTCCTGACTTTC. This gives the protein CASSIQGVDSGANVLTF.

DNA of the CDR3: TGTGCCAGCAGTTTACTTCCGCTAGGGTACTATGGCTACACCTTC. It is translated as CASSLLPLGYYGYTF. The V call is TRBV27, the J call TRBJ1-2; D uncertain. Trimming took off 2 bases at V and 3 bases at J, with 13 bases between the two ends. CDR1 and CDR2 from the germline V gene are MNHEY and SMNVEV (reference sequence). The CDR3 length is 15 residues.

The CDR3 reads CASEPAGHLNNEQFF. CDR3 nucleotide sequence: TGTGCCAGCGAGCCCGCGGGACACCTAAACAATGAGCAGTTCTTC. The chain carries TRBV27 and TRBJ2-1; D tentatively fits TRBD1 or TRBD2 (6 bases each). This CDR3 comprises 15 residues. Germline V gives CDR1 MNHEY, CDR2 SMNVEV (reference sequence). The ends were cut back, 8 bases at V and 5 bases at J, with 19 bases in the middle.

J is TRBJ2-5 and V is TRBV27; TRBD1 matches at 10 bases. CDR1 MNHEY and CDR2 SMNVEV come from the germline V gene (reference sequence). Trimming took 5 bases from V and 4 from J; bases not matched to a gene: 4. There are 14 residues in the CDR3. The CDR3 sequence is CASSPWTGGETQYF. The CDR3 coding sequence is TGTGCCAGCAGTCCCTGGACAGGGGGAGAGACCCAGTACTTC.

The genes are TRBV4-2 and TRBJ2-7, with 8 bases that match TRBD1. The ends lost 2 bases at V and 3 bases at J; junction bases unmatched: 6. Germline CDR1 LGHNA, CDR2 YNFKEQ. The length of the CDR3 is 15 residues. In DNA form, the CDR3 reads TGTGCCAGCAGCCAACTGACAGGGGAAAACTACGAGCAGTACTTC. It is translated as CASSQLTGENYEQYF.

Notes on this clone: The same CDR3 is also encoded by other DNA sequences in this sample. The chain carries TRBV6-6 and TRBJ2-7; 7 bases agree with TRBD2. After removal of 0 bases from V and 3 bases from J, the junction contained 5 bases not matched to a gene. Germline V lookup: CDR1 MNHNY, CDR2 SVGAGI (reference sequence). This CDR3 is built from 15 residues. CDR3 sequence: CASSYSGGSSYEQYF. DNA for the CDR3: TGTGCCAGCAGTTACTCTGGCGGGAGTAGCTACGAGCAGTACTTC.

This chain uses TRBV7-2 with TRBJ2-5; D may be TRBD1 (5 bases). This CDR3 comprises 15 residues. V was pared by 4 bases and J by 1 base, with 13 bases between. Germline assignment: CDR1 SGHTA and CDR2 FQGNSA. The CDR3 spells CASSSQGWIQETQYF. In DNA, the CDR3 is TGTGCCAGCAGCTCCCAGGGCTGGATCCAAGAGACCCAGTACTTC.

This clone appeared once. The chain employs TRBV9 and TRBJ1-2; D is undetermined. Germline CDR1 SGDLS, CDR2 YYNGEE. The CDR3 runs to 13 residues. V shed 3 bases and J shed 1 base, with 7 bases lying between them. In nucleotides, the CDR3 is TGTGCCAGCAGCGATCAGATTAACTATGGCTACACCTTC. Translating it yields CASSDQINYGYTF.